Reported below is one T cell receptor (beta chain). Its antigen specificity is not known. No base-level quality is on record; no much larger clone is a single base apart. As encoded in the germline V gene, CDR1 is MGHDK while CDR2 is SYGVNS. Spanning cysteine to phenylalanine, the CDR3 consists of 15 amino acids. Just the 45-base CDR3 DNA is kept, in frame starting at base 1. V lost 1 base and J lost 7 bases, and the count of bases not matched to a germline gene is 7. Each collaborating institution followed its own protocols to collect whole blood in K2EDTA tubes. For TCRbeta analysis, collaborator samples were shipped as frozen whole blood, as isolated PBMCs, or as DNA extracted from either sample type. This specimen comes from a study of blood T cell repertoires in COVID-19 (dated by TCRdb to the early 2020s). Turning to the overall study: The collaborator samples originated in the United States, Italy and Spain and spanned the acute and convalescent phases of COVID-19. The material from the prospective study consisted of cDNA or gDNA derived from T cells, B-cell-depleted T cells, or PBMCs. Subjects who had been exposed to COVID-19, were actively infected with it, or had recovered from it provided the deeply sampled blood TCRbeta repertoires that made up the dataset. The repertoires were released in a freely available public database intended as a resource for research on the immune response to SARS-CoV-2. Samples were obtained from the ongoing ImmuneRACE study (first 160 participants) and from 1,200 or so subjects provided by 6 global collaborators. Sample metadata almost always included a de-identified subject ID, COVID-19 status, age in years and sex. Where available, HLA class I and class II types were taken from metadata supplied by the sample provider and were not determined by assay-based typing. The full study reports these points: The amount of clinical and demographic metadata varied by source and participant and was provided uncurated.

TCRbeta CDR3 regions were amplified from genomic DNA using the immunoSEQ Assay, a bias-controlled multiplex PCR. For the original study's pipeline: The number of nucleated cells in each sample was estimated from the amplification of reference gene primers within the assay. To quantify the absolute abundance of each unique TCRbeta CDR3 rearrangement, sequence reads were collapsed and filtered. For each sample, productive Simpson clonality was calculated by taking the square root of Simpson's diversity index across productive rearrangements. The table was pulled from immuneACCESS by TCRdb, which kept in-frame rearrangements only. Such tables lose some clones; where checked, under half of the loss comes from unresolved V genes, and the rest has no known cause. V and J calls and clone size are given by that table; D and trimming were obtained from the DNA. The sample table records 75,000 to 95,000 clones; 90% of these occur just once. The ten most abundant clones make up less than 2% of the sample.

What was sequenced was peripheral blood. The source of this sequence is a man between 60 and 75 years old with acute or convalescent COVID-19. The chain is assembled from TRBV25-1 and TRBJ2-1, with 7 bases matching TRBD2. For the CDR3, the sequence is CASSEWGGGPNEQFF. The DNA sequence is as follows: TGTGCCAGCAGTGAATGGGGGGGAGGGCCAAATGAGCAGTTCTTC.